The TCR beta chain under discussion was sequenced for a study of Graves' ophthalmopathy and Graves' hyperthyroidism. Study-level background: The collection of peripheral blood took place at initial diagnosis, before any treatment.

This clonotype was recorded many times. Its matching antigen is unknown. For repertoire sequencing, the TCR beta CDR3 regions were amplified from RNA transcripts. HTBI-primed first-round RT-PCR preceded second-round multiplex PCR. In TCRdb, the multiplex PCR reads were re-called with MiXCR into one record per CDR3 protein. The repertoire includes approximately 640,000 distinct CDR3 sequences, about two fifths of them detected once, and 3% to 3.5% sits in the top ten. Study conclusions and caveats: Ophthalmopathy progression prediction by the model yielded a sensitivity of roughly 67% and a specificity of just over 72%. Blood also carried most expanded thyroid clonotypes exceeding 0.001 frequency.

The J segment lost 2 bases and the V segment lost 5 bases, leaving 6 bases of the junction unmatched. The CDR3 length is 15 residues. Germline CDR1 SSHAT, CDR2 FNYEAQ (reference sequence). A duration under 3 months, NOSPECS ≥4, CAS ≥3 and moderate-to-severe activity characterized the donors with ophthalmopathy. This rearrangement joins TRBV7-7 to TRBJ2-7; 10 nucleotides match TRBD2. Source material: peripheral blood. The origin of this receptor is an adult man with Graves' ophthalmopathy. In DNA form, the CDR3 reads TGTGCCAGCAGCCCCGGGCTAGCGGGAGCCTACGAGCAGTACTTC. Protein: CASSPGLAGAYEQYF.